This TCR beta chain emerged from a study of primary melanoma T cells and metastatic recurrence. Repertoires were generated with immunoSEQ multiplex PCR, while TCRdb's copy carries only in-frame clones and drops some. Among 2,000 to 2,500 clones, about three quarters were seen once, and the ten largest hold around 30%. Study-wide points: Progression-free survival prediction reportedly improved most when T-cell fraction, rather than another histopathological variable, joined tumor thickness.

This clone was recorded a few times. What it recognizes is unknown. V was cut by 5 bases and J by 8 bases, with 13 bases left in between. Germline V gene data show CDR1 as MNHGY and CDR2 as SAAAGT. The CDR3 runs 13 residues. The TCR sequence derives from a human donor with melanoma. Specimen: melanoma tumor tissue. The chain carries TRBV6-8 and TRBJ2-1; the D gene is possibly TRBD2 (5 bases). CDR3 sequence (DNA): TGTGCCAGCAGTCCCGGGAACCCCGATGAGCAGTTCTTC. Translation gives CASSPGNPDEQFF.